This entry is about one T cell receptor beta chain. Clones were sequenced by immunoSEQ multiplex PCR, and TCRdb holds only the in-frame ones, with some missing. The sample lists a few hundred thousand clones, approximately 80% occurring once. While infection was still active, Seattle patients were enrolled and then followed longitudinally. The source of the sample is a study of blood T cell repertoires in COVID-19. On the study more broadly: Donors in the United States, Italy and Spain gave samples during acute or convalescent COVID-19. Sources were T cells, B-cell-depleted T cells, or PBMCs; the material itself was cDNA or gDNA.

The CDR3 extends over 15 amino acids. Germline assignment: CDR1 SGHRS and CDR2 YFSETQ. V was clipped by 3 bases and J by 7 bases; unmatched bases: 5. This receptor was taken from a woman of 80 years or more with COVID-19, enrolled during active disease. Material: peripheral blood. This chain links TRBV5-1 with TRBJ2-7, with 15 bases aligning to TRBD2. CDR3 region: CASSSGLAGGSEQYF. CDR3 bases: TGCGCCAGCAGCTCAGGACTAGCGGGGGGGAGTGAGCAGTACTTC.